This record concerns one T cell receptor (beta chain) sequence. Produced via immunoSEQ multiplex PCR; TCRdb's table is partial and in-frame only. The sample lists 130,000 or so clones; around 81% were seen once. V was cut by 5 bases and J by 4 bases, with 17 bases left in between. Germline CDR1 MDHEN, CDR2 SYDVKM. The CDR3 is 15 residues long. The data belong to a study of blood T cell repertoires in COVID-19. About the research overall: Samples came from the United States, Italy and Spain, spanning acute and convalescent COVID-19. The analysed material was cDNA or gDNA that came from T cells, B-cell-depleted T cells, or PBMCs.

The receptor's source is a human donor in a cohort sampled during active COVID-19. What was sequenced was peripheral blood. The chain uses TRBV28 and TRBJ1-1; unclear D gene. CDR3 region: CASSPHTPRVTEAFF. The CDR3 DNA sequence: TGTGCCAGCAGTCCCCACACCCCTCGGGTCACTGAAGCTTTCTTT.